Following are 32 T cell receptor beta chains from one sample sequenced in a study of Graves' ophthalmopathy and Graves' hyperthyroidism. The authors amplified TCR beta CDR3 regions from RNA transcripts. The workflow started with a first-round RT-PCR run with HTBI primers and then moved on to a second-round multiplex PCR. Each CDR3 protein gets one entry after TCRdb re-called the multiplex PCR reads with MiXCR. This table holds about 400,000 distinct CDR3 sequences, around 17% found once. The sequenced sample was peripheral blood. The receptors were sampled from a young woman with Graves' ophthalmopathy.

The chain employs TRBV6-1 and TRBJ2-7; 10 bases fit TRBD1. The CDR3 consists of 16 residues. The J segment lost 1 base and the V segment lost 5 bases, leaving 8 bases of the junction unmatched. In germline, CDR1 is MNHNS, CDR2 SASEGT. In DNA, the CDR3 is TGTGCCAGCAGTAGAGGTTCGGACAGGGGGTCCTACGAGCAGTACTTC. Its translation is CASSRGSDRGSYEQYF.

This clonotype occurred many times. The CDR3 DNA sequence: TGTGCCAGCAGTTTAAGGGGGGTACCATCGGGCTACACCTTC. The encoded protein is CASSLRGVPSGYTF. This chain joins TRBV12-3 or TRBV12-4 and TRBJ1-2; TRBD1 is a possible D gene (6 bases). The length of the CDR3 is 14 residues. V lost 2 bases and J 8 bases, leaving 15 bases between the germline ends.

This clonotype appeared many times. V usage is TRBV6-5 and J usage is TRBJ1-1; D call uncertain. The CDR3 runs to 17 residues. Germline CDR1 MNHEY, CDR2 SVGAGI. The V end lost 3 bases, the J end lost 0 bases, and 17 bases lay between the germline ends. The CDR3 DNA reads TGTGCCAGCAGTTATAACGGGCCTAAAGCCATGAACACTGAAGCTTTCTTT. Residues: CASSYNGPKAMNTEAFF.

In this sample, this clonotype turned up many times. The chain links TRBV28 to TRBJ1-1; 11 positions match TRBD1. The CDR3 spans 16 residues. Germline V lookup: CDR1 MDHEN, CDR2 SYDVKM. Germline trimming cut 6 bases from V and 3 bases from J; bases unmatched to any gene: 9. CDR3 residues: CASRTGQGGVYTEAFF. CDR3 nucleotide sequence: TGTGCCAGCAGAACGGGACAGGGGGGGGTCTACACTGAAGCTTTCTTT.

Ten or more counts support this clonotype. The genes are TRBV7-3 and TRBJ2-2, with D perhaps TRBD2 (5 bases). Germline V gives CDR1 SGHTA, CDR2 FQGTGA. The CDR3 length is 16 residues. V was shortened by 1 base and J by 5 bases, with 14 bases between the two germline ends. CDR3 coding DNA: TGTGCCAGCAGCTTAAAGGGCGGGTTGGGAACCGGGGAGCTGTTTTTT. Translation: CASSLKGGLGTGELFF.

This clonotype showed up many times. The DNA of the CDR3 is TGTGCCAGCAGCTCCCAACAGGGTTACGAGCAGTACTTC. Translation gives CASSSQQGYEQYF. This rearrangement joins TRBV7-2 to TRBJ2-7; D is perhaps TRBD1 (6 bases). Trimming left V 4 bases short and J 4 bases short, with 11 bases between. CDR3 length: 13 amino acids. Germline V CDR1 and CDR2: SGHTA, FQGNSA.

This clonotype was picked up many times. The chain is built from TRBV19 and TRBJ1-5; D is perhaps TRBD1 (6 bases). Looked up from germline, CDR1 is LNHDA and CDR2 is SQIVND (reference sequence). This CDR3 comprises 15 residues. With 10 bases removed from V and 0 bases from J, the gap between germline ends came to 16 bases. The CDR3 is CATSPQGYSNQPQHF. The CDR3 nucleotides read TGTGCCACCAGTCCACAGGGATATAGCAATCAGCCCCAGCATTTT.

J is TRBJ1-1 and V is TRBV7-2; D is unresolved. This CDR3 region has 15 residues. CDR1 is SGHTA, CDR2 FQGNSA, per germline. The V and J ends lost 5 bases and 0 bases respectively, with 13 bases between them. CDR3 DNA: TGTGCCAGCAGCGAAGAGGGCCAAATGAACACTGAAGCTTTCTTT. This encodes CASSEEGQMNTEAFF.

At least ten counts were recorded for this clonotype. The chain carries TRBV7-2 and TRBJ2-7, with D unclear. The CDR3 contains 14 residues. V was trimmed by 2 bases and J by 0 bases, leaving 8 bases between them. In germline, CDR1 is SGHTA, CDR2 FQGNSA. DNA for the CDR3: TGTGCCAGCAGCTTATCAGGAGACTCCTACGAGCAGTACTTC. Translating gives CASSLSGDSYEQYF. Combining the CDR3 with reference TRBV7-2 and TRBJ2-7 gives the whole variable domain GAGVSQSPSNKVTEKGKDVELRCDPISGHTALYWYRQSLGQGLEFLIYFQGNSAPDKSGLPSDRFSAERTGGSVSTLTIQRTQQEDSAVYLCASSLSGDSYEQYFGPGTRLTVT.

A few counts support this clonotype. This sequence joins TRBV10-2 and TRBJ1-5, with D perhaps TRBD1 (5 bases). This CDR3 comprises 16 residues. Trimming stripped 0 bases from V and 5 bases from J, with 14 bases between. Germline lookup yields CDR1 WSHSY and CDR2 SAAADI. The CDR3 coding sequence is TGCGCCAGCAGTGAGTCGGACACCCCCGGTGATCAGCCCCAGCATTTT. Translated: CASSESDTPGDQPQHF.

This clonotype was counted ten times or more. V usage is TRBV19 and J usage is TRBJ1-5; tentative D call: TRBD1 (5 bases). Germline CDR1 reads LNHDA; CDR2 reads SQIVND (reference sequence). The CDR3 has 13 residues. Trimming shortened V by 5 bases and J by 10 bases, and 15 bases separated the two germline ends. The CDR3 reads CASSWDRVSPQHF. The CDR3 nucleotides read TGTGCCAGTAGTTGGGACCGGGTCTCTCCCCAGCATTTT.

Many counts were recorded for this clonotype. The chain uses TRBV27 and TRBJ2-7, with 12 bases aligning to TRBD2. Trimming removed 4 bases from V and 2 bases from J; junction bases left unmatched: 3. Germline lookup yields CDR1 MNHEY and CDR2 SMNVEV (reference sequence). The CDR3 contains 15 residues. The CDR3: CASSYRTSGAYEQYF. The CDR3, as DNA: TGTGCCAGCAGTTACCGGACTAGCGGGGCCTACGAGCAGTACTTC.

This clonotype was recorded many times. The V gene is TRBV7-2, the J gene TRBJ1-2; 7 positions agree with TRBD1. The CDR3 runs to 13 residues. Germline V gives CDR1 SGHTA, CDR2 FQGNSA. J was trimmed by 8 bases and V by 3 bases; bases with no gene match: 6. This chain's CDR3 is CASSLARGPGYTF. Written as DNA, the CDR3 is TGTGCCAGCAGCTTGGCAAGGGGGCCAGGCTACACCTTC. The full variable domain, rest sourced from reference TRBV7-2 and TRBJ1-2, is GAGVSQSPSNKVTEKGKDVELRCDPISGHTALYWYRQSLGQGLEFLIYFQGNSAPDKSGLPSDRFSAERTGGSVSTLTIQRTQQEDSAVYLCASSLARGPGYTFGSGTRLTVV.

The rearrangement uses TRBV7-2 and TRBJ1-2; TRBD1 might be the D (5 bases). Trimming removed 7 bases from V and 0 bases from J, with 12 bases in between. The CDR3 has 14 residues. The germline CDR1 and CDR2 sequences are SGHTA and FQGNSA. CDR3 region: CASIDPGPNYGYTF. The CDR3 region has the DNA TGTGCCAGCATCGACCCGGGACCTAACTATGGCTACACCTTC.

This clonotype showed up many times. The chain carries TRBV30 and TRBJ2-5; D is unclear. In germline, CDR1 is GTSNPN, CDR2 SVGIG (reference sequence). Trimming removed 4 bases from V and 4 bases from J, with 13 bases in between. The CDR3 totals 13 residues. The CDR3 DNA follows: TGTGCCTGGATGTGGCGGCTGGGAGAGACCCAGTACTTC. Translated: CAWMWRLGETQYF. Full variable domain (rest looked up from reference TRBV30 and TRBJ2-5): SQTIHQWPATLVQPVGSPLSLECTVEGTSNPNLYWYRQAAGRGLQLLFYSVGIGQISSEVPQNLSASRPQDRQFILSSKKLLLSDSGFYLCAWMWRLGETQYFGPGTRLLVL.

This clonotype was picked up many times. The rearrangement joins TRBV28 to TRBJ2-4, with unresolved D. Trimming removed 2 bases from V and 0 bases from J, with 8 bases in between. Germline CDR1 reads MDHEN; CDR2 reads SYDVKM. The CDR3 runs to 15 residues. The CDR3 sequence is CASSLGSLAKNIQYF. For the CDR3, the DNA is TGTGCCAGCAGTTTAGGGTCTCTAGCCAAAAACATTCAGTACTTC. The whole variable domain, remainder taken from reference TRBV28 and TRBJ2-4, is DVKVTQSSRYLVKRTGEKVFLECVQDMDHENMFWYRQDPGLGLRLIYFSYDVKMKEKGDIPEGYSVSREKKERFSLILESASTNQTSMYLCASSLGSLAKNIQYFGAGTRLSVL.

This clonotype was recorded at least ten times. This chain connects TRBV20-1 to TRBJ1-5, with D perhaps TRBD1 (5 bases). Looked up from germline, CDR1 is DFQATT and CDR2 is SNEGSKA (reference sequence). This CDR3 has 14 amino acids. With 6 bases removed from V and 4 bases from J, the gap between germline ends came to 16 bases. CDR3 amino acids: CSAPEPRGNQPQHF. CDR3 in DNA: TGCAGTGCCCCCGAACCGAGGGGTAATCAGCCCCAGCATTTT.

This clonotype was picked up many times. This chain connects TRBV6-2 or TRBV6-3 to TRBJ1-5; a possible D gene is TRBD1 (5 bases). This CDR3 is 14 amino acids long. In germline, CDR1 is MNHEY, CDR2 SVGEGT. Trimming stripped 5 bases from V and 6 bases from J, with 14 bases between. The CDR3 DNA follows: TGTGCCAGCAGTGGCCAAGGGGACGGTCAGCCCCAGCATTTT. This gives the protein CASSGQGDGQPQHF.

This clonotype was recorded at least ten times. V and J are TRBV5-1 and TRBJ2-7; TRBD1 aligns across 12 bases. The V gene end was trimmed by 4 bases and the J gene end by 2 bases; junction bases not matched to a gene: 4. Germline assignment: CDR1 SGHRS and CDR2 YFSETQ. CDR3 length: 15 residues. CDR3: CASSVGTGGPYEQYF. The CDR3, as DNA: TGCGCCAGCAGCGTGGGGACAGGGGGCCCCTACGAGCAGTACTTC.

This clonotype has a count of ten or more. The V call is TRBV7-2, the J call TRBJ1-3; D is uncertain. This CDR3 comprises 13 residues. Trimming pared 8 bases from V and 1 base from J, leaving 9 bases between. The germline gives CDR1 SGHTA, CDR2 FQGNSA. CDR3 protein: CASSGYSGNTIYF. For the CDR3, the DNA is TGTGCCAGCTCTGGTTATTCTGGAAACACCATATATTTT.

This clonotype showed up many times. This chain connects TRBV6-1 to TRBJ2-7; D could derive from TRBD1 or TRBD2 (6 bases each). Per the germline V gene, CDR1 is MNHNS and CDR2 is SASEGT. The CDR3 is 14 residues long. Trimming cost V 11 bases and J 1 base, with 18 bases left between them. The CDR3 coding sequence is TGTGCCGGCCGAGGGGGAGGACCATCCTACGAGCAGTACTTC. Translation gives CAGRGGGPSYEQYF.

This clonotype was found many times. The chain combines TRBV6-1 with TRBJ1-6, with TRBD1 matching over 7 bases. Germline V gene sequence: CDR1 MNHNS, CDR2 SASEGT. V was pared by 6 bases and J by 7 bases, with 6 bases of the junction left unmatched. This CDR3 comprises 14 residues. The DNA of the CDR3 is TGTGCCAGCAGGTCGACAGGGTGGAATTCACCCCTCCACTTT. It yields the protein CASRSTGWNSPLHF.

At least ten counts were recorded for this clonotype. The V call is TRBV11-3, the J call TRBJ2-7; D is perhaps TRBD1 (6 bases). This CDR3 has 16 residues. V gave up 1 base and J gave up 3 bases, with 16 bases separating them. CDR1 is SGHNT, CDR2 YENEEA, per germline. CDR3 region: CASSLGTGPRVYEQYF. CDR3 DNA: TGTGCCAGCAGCTTAGGCACAGGGCCCCGGGTCTACGAGCAGTACTTC.

This clonotype was found many times. The chain recombines TRBV12-3 or TRBV12-4 with TRBJ2-6; D gene uncertain. V lost 8 bases, J lost 4 bases, and 6 bases lay in between. This CDR3 region has 12 residues. The CDR3: CASSLGANVLTF. Here the CDR3 DNA reads TGTGCCAGCTCTCTGGGGGCCAACGTCCTGACTTTC.

This clonotype was observed many times. CDR3 in amino acids: CASSISRGGQETQYF. Here the CDR3 DNA reads TGTGCCAGCAGCATCAGTCGGGGGGGCCAAGAGACCCAGTACTTC. The chain links TRBV7-3 to TRBJ2-5; TRBD2 matches at 8 bases. CDR1 and CDR2 from the germline V gene are SGHTA and FQGTGA. V was clipped by 5 bases and J by 1 base; unmatched bases: 6. This CDR3 spans 15 amino acids. The whole variable domain, remainder taken from reference TRBV7-3 and TRBJ2-5, is GAGVSQTPSNKVTEKGKYVELRCDPISGHTALYWYRQSLGQGPEFLIYFQGTGAADDSGLPNDRFFAVRPEGSVSTLKIQRTERGDSAVYLCASSISRGGQETQYFGPGTRLLVL.

This clonotype was recorded at least ten times. The rearrangement links TRBV7-2 to TRBJ1-2; D not resolved. The CDR3 spans 14 residues. The V gene's germline CDR1 is SGHTA and CDR2 FQGNSA. The V end lost 1 base, the J end lost 4 bases, and 10 bases lay between the germline ends. The CDR3 sequence: CASSLDRASYGYTF. CDR3 DNA: TGTGCCAGCAGCTTAGACCGCGCGTCCTATGGCTACACCTTC.

The J gene is TRBJ2-5, the V gene TRBV7-2; weak D call: TRBD1 (6 bases). The V gene lost 3 bases and the J gene lost 4 bases, with 12 bases spanning the gap. The CDR3 sequence is 14 residues long. Germline V gene lookup returns CDR1 SGHTA and CDR2 FQGNSA. Here the CDR3 DNA reads TGTGCCAGCAGCTTGAACAGGGCCGGAGAGACCCAGTACTTC. This sequence encodes CASSLNRAGETQYF.

This clonotype was picked up a small number of times. Relative to the germline gene, one junction end is altered; a read error may explain this. The gene calls are TRBV20-1 and TRBJ2-5; D possibly corresponds to TRBD1 (6 bases). Germline V CDR1 and CDR2: DFQATT, SNEGSKA (reference sequence). This CDR3 spans 13 amino acids. Here the CDR3 DNA reads TGCAGTGCTAGAGTACAGGGCCAAGAGACCCAGCACTTC. It specifies CSARVQGQETQHF.

This clonotype was counted ten times or more. The chain has TRBV11-1 and TRBJ2-2; 7 bases are a match to TRBD2. The CDR3 loop spans 16 amino acids. CDR1 SGHAT and CDR2 FQDESV come from the germline V gene (reference sequence). The ends lost 5 bases at V and 4 bases at J; junction bases unmatched: 10. CDR3 amino acids: CASSRVSLASTGELFF. In DNA, the CDR3 is TGTGCCAGCAGCCGAGTTTCACTAGCGAGCACCGGGGAGCTGTTTTTT.

This clonotype was observed at least ten times. The chain recombines TRBV20-1 with TRBJ1-6; D is unclear. The V end was cut by 4 bases, the J end by 2 bases, with 6 bases between. This CDR3 is built from 13 residues. Per germline, CDR1 DFQATT and CDR2 SNEGSKA (reference sequence). CDR3 nucleotides: TGCAGTGCTACTCTTACCTATAATTCACCCCTCCACTTT. Its translation: CSATLTYNSPLHF.

This chain joins TRBV6-1 and TRBJ1-2; TRBD1 matches 7 bases. V shed 6 bases and J 8 bases; nucleotides not matched to a gene: 9. CDR3 length: 13 amino acids. Per germline, CDR1 MNHNS and CDR2 SASEGT. The CDR3 nucleotides are TGTGCCAGCAGCACGACAGGGTGGAGGGGCTACACCTTC. This encodes CASSTTGWRGYTF.

The chain employs TRBV6-1 and TRBJ1-1; tentative D call: TRBD1 (5 bases). Per the germline V gene, CDR1 is MNHNS and CDR2 is SASEGT. CDR3 length: 14 residues. V was trimmed by 6 bases and J by 7 bases, leaving 18 bases between them. The CDR3 loop is CASSRWGTEGEAFF. CDR3 nucleotide sequence: TGTGCCAGCAGCCGGTGGGGGACCGAGGGTGAAGCTTTCTTT.